This T cell receptor (beta chain) was recovered during a study of blood T cell repertoires in COVID-19. Study overall: Samples representing acute and convalescent COVID-19 were sourced from the United States, Italy and Spain.

Germline V gene lookup returns CDR1 LNHDA and CDR2 SQIVND (reference sequence). The CDR3 runs 15 residues. V trimming: 3 bases; J trimming: 4 bases; junction bases outside the gene matches: 4. Using immunoSEQ multiplex PCR, the repertoire was profiled, and TCRdb retains in-frame clones only, with some absent. The sample yields some 100,000 clones, about four fifths seen once. The receptor was isolated from a man in his fifties with active or convalescent COVID-19. The sample taken for sequencing was peripheral blood. The chain combines TRBV19 with TRBJ1-2, with 11 bases aligning to TRBD1. The CDR3 here is CASSISGTGGYGYTF. In nucleotides, the CDR3 is TGTGCCAGTAGTATCTCCGGGACAGGGGGCTATGGCTACACCTTC.